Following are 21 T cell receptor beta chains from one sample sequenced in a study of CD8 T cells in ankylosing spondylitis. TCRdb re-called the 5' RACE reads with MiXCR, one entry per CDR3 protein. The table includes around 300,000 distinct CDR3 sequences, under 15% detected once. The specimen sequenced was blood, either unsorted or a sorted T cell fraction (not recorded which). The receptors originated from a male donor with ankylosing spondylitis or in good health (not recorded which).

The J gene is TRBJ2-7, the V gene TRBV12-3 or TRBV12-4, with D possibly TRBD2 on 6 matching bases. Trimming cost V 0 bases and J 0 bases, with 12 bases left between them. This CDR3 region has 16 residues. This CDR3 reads CASSLAGGPSSYEQYF. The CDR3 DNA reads TGTGCCAGCAGTTTAGCCGGGGGACCGAGCTCCTACGAGCAGTACTTC.

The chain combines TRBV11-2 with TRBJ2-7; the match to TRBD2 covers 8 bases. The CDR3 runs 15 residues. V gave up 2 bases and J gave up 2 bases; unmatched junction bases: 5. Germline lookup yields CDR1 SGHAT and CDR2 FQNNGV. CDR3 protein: CASSLSSGRAYEQYF. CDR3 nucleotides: TGTGCCAGCAGCTTATCCTCCGGGAGGGCCTACGAGCAGTACTTC.

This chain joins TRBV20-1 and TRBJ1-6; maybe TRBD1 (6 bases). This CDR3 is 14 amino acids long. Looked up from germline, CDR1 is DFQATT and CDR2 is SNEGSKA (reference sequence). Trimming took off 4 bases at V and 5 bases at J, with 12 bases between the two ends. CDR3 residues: CSANGGDNNSPLHF. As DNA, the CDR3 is TGCAGTGCTAACGGGGGCGACAATAATTCACCCCTCCACTTT.

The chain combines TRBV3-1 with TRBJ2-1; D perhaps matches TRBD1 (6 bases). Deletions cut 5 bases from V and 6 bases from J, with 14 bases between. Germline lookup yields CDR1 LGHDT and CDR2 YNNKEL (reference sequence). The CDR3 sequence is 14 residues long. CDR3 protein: CASSSRAGVNEQFF. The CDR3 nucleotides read TGTGCCAGCAGCTCCCGAGCAGGGGTCAATGAGCAGTTCTTC.

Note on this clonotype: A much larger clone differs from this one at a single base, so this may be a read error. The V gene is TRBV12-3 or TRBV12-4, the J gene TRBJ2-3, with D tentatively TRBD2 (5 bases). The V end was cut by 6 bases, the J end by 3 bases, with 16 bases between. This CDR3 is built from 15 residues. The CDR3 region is CASSSFGRRTDTQYF. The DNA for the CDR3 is TGTGCCAGCAGCTCTTTTGGGAGACGGACAGATACGCAGTATTTT.

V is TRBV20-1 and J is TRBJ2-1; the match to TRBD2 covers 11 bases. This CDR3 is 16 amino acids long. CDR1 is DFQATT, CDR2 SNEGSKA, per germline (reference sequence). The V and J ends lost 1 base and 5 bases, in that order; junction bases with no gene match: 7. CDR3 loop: CSARAWGLADDNEQFF. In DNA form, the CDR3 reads TGCAGTGCTAGAGCCTGGGGACTAGCGGACGACAATGAGCAGTTCTTC.

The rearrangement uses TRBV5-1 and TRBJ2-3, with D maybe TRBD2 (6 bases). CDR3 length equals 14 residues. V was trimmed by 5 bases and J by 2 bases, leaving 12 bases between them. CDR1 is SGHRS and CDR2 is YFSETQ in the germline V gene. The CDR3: CASRDSGVTDTQYF. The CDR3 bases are TGCGCCAGCAGGGATAGCGGAGTCACAGATACGCAGTATTTT.

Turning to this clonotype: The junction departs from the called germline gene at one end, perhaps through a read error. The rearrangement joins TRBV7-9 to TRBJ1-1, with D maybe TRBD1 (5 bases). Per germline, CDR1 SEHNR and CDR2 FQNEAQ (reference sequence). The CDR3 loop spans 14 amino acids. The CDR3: CASSFQGGNNEAFF. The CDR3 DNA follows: TGTGCCAGCAGCTTCCAGGGAGGGAACAATGAAGCTTTCTTT.

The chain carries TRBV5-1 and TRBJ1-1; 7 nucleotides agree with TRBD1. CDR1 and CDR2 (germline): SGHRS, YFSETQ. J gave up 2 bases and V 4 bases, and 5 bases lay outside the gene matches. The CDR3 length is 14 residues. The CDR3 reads CASSDRAVNTEAFF. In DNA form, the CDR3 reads TGCGCCAGCAGCGACAGGGCGGTAAACACTGAAGCTTTCTTT.

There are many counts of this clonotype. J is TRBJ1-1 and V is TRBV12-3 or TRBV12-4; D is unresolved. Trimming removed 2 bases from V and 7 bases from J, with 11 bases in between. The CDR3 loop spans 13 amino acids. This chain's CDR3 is CASSLNAGSEAFF. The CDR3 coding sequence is TGTGCCAGCAGTTTAAACGCGGGCAGTGAAGCTTTCTTT.

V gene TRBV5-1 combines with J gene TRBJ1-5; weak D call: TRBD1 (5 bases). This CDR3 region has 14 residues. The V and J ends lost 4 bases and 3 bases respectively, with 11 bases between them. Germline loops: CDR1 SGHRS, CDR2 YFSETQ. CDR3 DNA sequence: TGCGCCAGCAGCACCGGAGGGGACAATCAGCCCCAGCATTTT. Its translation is CASSTGGDNQPQHF.

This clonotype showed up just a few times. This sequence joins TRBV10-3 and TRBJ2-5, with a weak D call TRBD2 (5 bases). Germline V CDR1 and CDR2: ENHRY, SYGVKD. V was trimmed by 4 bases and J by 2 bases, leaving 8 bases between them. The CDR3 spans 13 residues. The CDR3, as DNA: TGTGCCATCAGTGTTGAGCGGCAAGAGACCCAGTACTTC. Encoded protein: CAISVERQETQYF.

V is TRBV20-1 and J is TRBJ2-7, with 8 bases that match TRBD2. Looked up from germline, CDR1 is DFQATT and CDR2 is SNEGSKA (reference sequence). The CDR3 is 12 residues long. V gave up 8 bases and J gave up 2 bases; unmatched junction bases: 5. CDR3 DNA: TGCAGTACAAGCGGGAGTGCCTACGAGCAGTACTTC. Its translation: CSTSGSAYEQYF.

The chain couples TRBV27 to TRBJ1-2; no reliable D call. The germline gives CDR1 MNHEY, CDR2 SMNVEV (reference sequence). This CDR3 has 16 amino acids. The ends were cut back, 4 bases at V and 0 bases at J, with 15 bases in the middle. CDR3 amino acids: CASSSKGRIANYGYTF. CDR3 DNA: TGTGCCAGCAGTTCCAAGGGCCGAATAGCTAACTATGGCTACACCTTC.

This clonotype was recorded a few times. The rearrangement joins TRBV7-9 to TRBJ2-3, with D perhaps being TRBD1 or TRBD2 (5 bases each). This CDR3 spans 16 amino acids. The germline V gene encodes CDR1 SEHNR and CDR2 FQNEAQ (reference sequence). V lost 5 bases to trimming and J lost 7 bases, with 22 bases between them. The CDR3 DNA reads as TGTGCCAGCAGCACAGCCGGGACCACCCTTCGACATACGCAGTATTTT. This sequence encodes CASSTAGTTLRHTQYF. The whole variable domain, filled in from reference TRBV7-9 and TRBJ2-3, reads DTGVSQNPRHKITKRGQNVTFRCDPISEHNRLYWYRQTLGQGPEFLTYFQNEAQLEKSRLLSDRFSAERPKGSFSTLEIQRTEQGDSAMYLCASSTAGTTLRHTQYFGPGTRLTVL.

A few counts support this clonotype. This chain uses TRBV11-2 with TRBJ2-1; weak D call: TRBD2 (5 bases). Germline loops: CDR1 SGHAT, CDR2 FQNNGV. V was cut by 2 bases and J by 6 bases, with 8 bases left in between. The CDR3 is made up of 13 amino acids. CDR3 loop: CASSLLALNEQFF. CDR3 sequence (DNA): TGTGCCAGCAGCTTACTAGCCCTCAATGAGCAGTTCTTC. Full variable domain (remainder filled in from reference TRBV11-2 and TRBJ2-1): EAGVAQSPRYKIIEKRQSVAFWCNPISGHATLYWYQQILGQGPKLLIQFQNNGVVDDSQLPKDRFSAERLKGVDSTLKIQPAKLEDSAVYLCASSLLALNEQFFGPGTRLTVL.

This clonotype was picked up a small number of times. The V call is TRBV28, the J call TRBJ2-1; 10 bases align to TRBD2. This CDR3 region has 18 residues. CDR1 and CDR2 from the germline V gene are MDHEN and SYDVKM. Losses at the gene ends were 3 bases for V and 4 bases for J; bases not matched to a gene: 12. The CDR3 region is CASSFTLRNSGGYNEQFF. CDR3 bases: TGTGCCAGCAGTTTCACCCTCAGGAATAGCGGGGGGTACAATGAGCAGTTCTTC. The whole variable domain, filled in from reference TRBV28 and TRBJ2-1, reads DVKVTQSSRYLVKRTGEKVFLECVQDMDHENMFWYRQDPGLGLRLIYFSYDVKMKEKGDIPEGYSVSREKKERFSLILESASTNQTSMYLCASSFTLRNSGGYNEQFFGPGTRLTVL.

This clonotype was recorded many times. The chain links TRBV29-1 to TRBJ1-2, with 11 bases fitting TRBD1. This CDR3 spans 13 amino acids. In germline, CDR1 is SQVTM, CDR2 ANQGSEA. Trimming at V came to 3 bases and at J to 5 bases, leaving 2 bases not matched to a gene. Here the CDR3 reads CSVDGDRGYGYTF. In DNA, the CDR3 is TGCAGCGTTGATGGGGACAGGGGGTATGGCTACACCTTC.

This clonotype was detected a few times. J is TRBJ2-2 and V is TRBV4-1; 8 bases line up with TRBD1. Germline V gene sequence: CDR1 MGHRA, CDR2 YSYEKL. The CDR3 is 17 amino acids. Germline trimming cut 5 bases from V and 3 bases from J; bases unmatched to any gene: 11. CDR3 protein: CASSLRPGTGYTGELFF. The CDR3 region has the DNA TGCGCCAGCAGCTTACGTCCCGGGACAGGCTACACCGGGGAGCTGTTTTTT.

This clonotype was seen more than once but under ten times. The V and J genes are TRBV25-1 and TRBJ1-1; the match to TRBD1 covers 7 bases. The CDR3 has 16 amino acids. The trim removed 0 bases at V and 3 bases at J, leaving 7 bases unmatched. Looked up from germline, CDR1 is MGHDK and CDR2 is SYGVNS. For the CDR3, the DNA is TGTGCCAGCAGTGAATACTTCGGACAGGCGCACACTGAAGCTTTCTTT. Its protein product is CASSEYFGQAHTEAFF.

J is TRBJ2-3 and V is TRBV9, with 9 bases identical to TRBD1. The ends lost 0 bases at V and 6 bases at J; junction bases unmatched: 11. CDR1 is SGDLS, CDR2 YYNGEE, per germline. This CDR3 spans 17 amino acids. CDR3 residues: CASSVGPGTGSSDTQYF. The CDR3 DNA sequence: TGTGCCAGCAGCGTAGGACCCGGGACAGGGTCATCTGATACGCAGTATTTT.